This is a list of T cell receptor beta chains from one sample in a study of shared clonotypes between healthy human individuals. Some clones are missing from TCRdb's copy, which holds only in-frame ones; the method was immunoSEQ multiplex PCR. The sample has about 2,500,000 clones; approximately 90% are singletons. Material: naive CD4+ T cells sorted from blood. The receptors shown here come from a man between 18 and 35 years old in good health. Both conserved end residues are part of each CDR3. The D gene is left open where the match is weak. For some rows the clone size is stated as once, few or many, or as a class when expanded; others skip it.

cdr3_aa d_call v_call clone_size
CASRQGVGYEQYF TRBD1 TRBV25-1 -
CASSLGRTRHF - TRBV11-2 -
CASSAWESNEKLFF - TRBV9 -
CASSPGVASFYTGELFF - TRBV11-2 -
CASSSTGGYEQYF TRBD1 TRBV5-1 -
CASSHPEVNTEAFF - TRBV6-5 once
CAWSLGDEQYF - TRBV30 -
CASSYSSSLAGELFF - TRBV6-5 -
CASSFGGSNEKLFF - TRBV7-9 -
CASSLGEGVSYEQYF - TRBV19 -
CASSQVVRGAGDEQFF - TRBV4-2 -
CATLPGLAGVRETQYF TRBD2 TRBV2 -
CASSQGLTVNTGELFF - TRBV14 -
CASTGSSYEQYF - TRBV6-5 -
CASSSGTGGPRGNSPLHF TRBD1 TRBV27 -
CASSSRQGAGTDTQYF TRBD1 TRBV18 once
CASSPPSASYEQYF - TRBV18 -
CASSVTLTSQETQYF - TRBV9 once
CASSQTPRGEETQYF - TRBV4-1 -
CASSVRTGTNTGELFF - TRBV9 -
CASSPPSGDTDTQYF TRBD2 TRBV13 -
CASSWTGNQPQHF TRBD1 TRBV6-5 once
CASTSLPGGQETQYF - TRBV2 -
CASTPMGGTQSYNEQFF - TRBV19 -
CASSIADEQYF - TRBV19 -
CASRQPGQGFPGELFF TRBD1 TRBV7-2 -
CASSQDQTGGLSYEQYF TRBD1 TRBV4-1 -
CASSPFSAGARKTQYF - TRBV14 -
CASSVGAGPNTGELFF TRBD2 TRBV9 -
CATRTSGTGLSGYTF TRBD1 TRBV2 -
CASSLEISGNTIYF - TRBV7-2 -
CASSLGVAPSYEQYF - TRBV5-1 -
CASSFHGQGAYEQYF TRBD1 TRBV28 -
CASSDPSSGNTIYF - TRBV2 -
CASSLNPVAPYEQYF - TRBV7-9 -
CSVGVGLQSLETQYF - TRBV29-1 -
CASSFRDLATNEQFF - TRBV27 -